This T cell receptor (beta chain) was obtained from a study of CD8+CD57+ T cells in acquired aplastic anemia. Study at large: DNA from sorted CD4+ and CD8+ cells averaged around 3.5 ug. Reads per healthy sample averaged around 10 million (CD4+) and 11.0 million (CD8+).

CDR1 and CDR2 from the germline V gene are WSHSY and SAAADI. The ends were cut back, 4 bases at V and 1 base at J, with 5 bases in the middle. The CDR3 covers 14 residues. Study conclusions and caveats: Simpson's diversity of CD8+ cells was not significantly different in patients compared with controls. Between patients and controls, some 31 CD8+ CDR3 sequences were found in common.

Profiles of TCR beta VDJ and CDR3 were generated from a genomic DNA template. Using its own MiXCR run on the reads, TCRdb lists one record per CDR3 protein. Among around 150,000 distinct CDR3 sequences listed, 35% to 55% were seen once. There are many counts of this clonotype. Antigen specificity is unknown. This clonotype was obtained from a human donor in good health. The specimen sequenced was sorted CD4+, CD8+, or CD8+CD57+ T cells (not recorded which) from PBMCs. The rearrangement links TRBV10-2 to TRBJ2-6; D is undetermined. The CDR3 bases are TGCGCCAGCAGTGTGGAATCTGGGGCCAACGTCCTGACTTTC. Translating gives CASSVESGANVLTF.